Listed below are T cell receptor beta chains from one sample, sequenced in a study of Graves' ophthalmopathy and Graves' hyperthyroidism. One entry per CDR3 protein, called by TCRdb with MiXCR from the multiplex PCR reads. The sample comprises some 150,000 distinct CDR3 sequences, around 40% of which are singletons, and over 7% rests with the top ten. Source material: peripheral blood. Receptor source: a young man with Graves' ophthalmopathy. CDR3s include the opening cysteine and the closing phenylalanine or tryptophan. The order of the fields is clone size, V gene, D gene, J gene, CDR3 length, CDR3 DNA, CDR3 protein. A D gene is named only where the DNA matches it firmly. Where a row states a size, it is once, few, many or the class of an expanded clone; other rows omit it.

>NA|TRBV12-3/TRBV12-4|TRBD1|TRBJ2-7|14
TGTGCCAGCAGTCCGGACAGGTTTCGAGGGGAGCAGTACTTC
CASSPDRFRGEQYF
>many|TRBV2|NA|TRBJ2-7|16
TGTGCCAGCAGTGAAATCTCGGCGGGTAGCTCCTACGAGCAGTACTTC
CASSEISAGSSYEQYF
>many|TRBV25-1|NA|TRBJ2-7|13
TGTGCCAGCAGTGAGGTCAGGGCCGACGAGCAGTACTTC
CASSEVRADEQYF
>NA|TRBV20-1|TRBD1|TRBJ2-5|13
TGCAGTGCTAGAGCAGGGGGCGCAAAGACCCAGTACTTC
CSARAGGAKTQYF
>many|TRBV12-3/TRBV12-4|NA|TRBJ1-1|13
TGTGCCAGCCGGGAAAGGGAGACGACCGTGGCTTTCTTT
CASRERETTVAFF
>many|TRBV12-3/TRBV12-4|TRBD1|TRBJ2-7|12
TGTGCCAGCAGTTTGAGACAGGGCGGGCAGTACTTC
CASSLRQGGQYF
>NA|TRBV28|NA|TRBJ1-1|14
TGTGCCAGCAGTTTCGGTGGAGGTCGGACTGAAGCTCTCTTT
CASSFGGGRTEALF
>once|TRBV10-2|NA|TRBJ1-5|12
TGCGCCAGCAGGGAGGTGGGCCAGCCCCAGCATTTT
CASREVGQPQHF
>NA|TRBV28|NA|TRBJ2-5|14
TGTGCCAGCAGTGCAGGGAATTGGATGGAGACCCAGTACTTC
CASSAGNWMETQYF
>NA|TRBV6-1|NA|TRBJ2-2|14
TGTGCCAGCAGGACGGCACTAGACACCGGGGAGCTGTTTTTT
CASRTALDTGELFF
>NA|TRBV4-3|NA|TRBJ2-7|15
TGCGCCAGCAGTCTAGGGGAGGTGTCCTTGAACGAGCAGTACTTC
CASSLGEVSLNEQYF
>NA|TRBV7-8|NA|TRBJ1-1|13
TGTGCCAGCAGCGCCGTCCTGAACACTGAAGCTTTCTTT
CASSAVLNTEAFF
>few|TRBV28|NA|TRBJ2-4|13
TGTGCCAGCATTGAACTGACGTCCAACATTCAGTACTTC
CASIELTSNIQYF
>NA|TRBV6-2/TRBV6-3|NA|TRBJ2-5|14
TGTGCCAGCAGTTTCCCAGGGGTTGTCGAGACCCAGTACTTC
CASSFPGVVETQYF
>NA|TRBV14|NA|TRBJ2-2|13
TGTGCCAGCAGCTCCTTAGGTCCCGGGGAGCTGTTTTTT
CASSSLGPGELFF
>once|TRBV11-2|TRBD1|TRBJ1-5|14
TGTGCCAGCAGCCGGGACAGGGGAGTTCAGCCCCAGCATTTT
CASSRDRGVQPQHF
>few|TRBV12-3/TRBV12-4|TRBD1|TRBJ1-1|15
TGTGCCAGCAGTCGAAGAGGGGGCCACTACACTGAAGCTTTCTTT
CASSRRGGHYTEAFF
>many|TRBV12-3/TRBV12-4|TRBD1|TRBJ2-7|15
TGTGCCAGCTCATTGGAGGGACAGGGGGGATACGAGCAGTACTTC
CASSLEGQGGYEQYF
>many|TRBV4-3|NA|TRBJ2-5|14
TGCGCCAGCAGCCAAGACGGGACCCTTAAGACCCAGTACTTC
CASSQDGTLKTQYF
>NA|TRBV11-1|TRBD1|TRBJ2-2|16
TGTGCCAGCAGCTTTGCAGGGACAGGGGGCACCGGGGAGCTGTTTTTT
CASSFAGTGGTGELFF
>NA|TRBV7-2|NA|TRBJ2-5|17
TGTGCCAGCAGCATTCGACCGGGGACAGTGGGGGGAGAGACCCAGTACTTC
CASSIRPGTVGGETQYF
>NA|TRBV6-1|TRBD1|TRBJ2-5|14
TGTGCCAGCAGTCCTGGGGACAGACCGGGGACCCAGTACTTC
CASSPGDRPGTQYF
>NA|TRBV12-3/TRBV12-4|NA|TRBJ1-1|12
TGTGCCAGCAGTTTACCCAGGATCGGGGCTTTCTTT
CASSLPRIGAFF
>NA|TRBV7-2|TRBD1|TRBJ1-1|14
TGTGCCAGCAGCTTAAGGACAGGGAGGACTGAAGCTTTCTTT
CASSLRTGRTEAFF
>NA|TRBV29-1|NA|TRBJ1-2|11
TGCAGCACCAGCCACCGGGGAGGCTACACCTTC
CSTSHRGGYTF
>NA|TRBV7-2|NA|TRBJ1-6|16
TGTGCCAGCAGCTTAGGGTTAGGGTCCTATAATTCACCCCTCCACTTT
CASSLGLGSYNSPLHF
>NA|TRBV4-3|TRBD2|TRBJ2-7|15
TGCGCCAGCAGCCAGCAACTAGCGGAGATCTACGAGCAGTACTTC
CASSQQLAEIYEQYF